The sequence of this TCR beta chain was determined in a study of blood T cell repertoires in COVID-19. Study as a whole: Specimens from acute and convalescent COVID-19 originated in the United States, Italy and Spain.

V was clipped by 7 bases and J by 8 bases; unmatched bases: 8. The germline CDR1 and CDR2 sequences are SQVTM and ANQGSEA. This CDR3 has 12 residues. TCRdb's table, derived via immunoSEQ multiplex PCR, lists solely in-frame clones and lacks some. The table has 250,000 or so clones, 75% to 90% seen once; the top ten hold approximately 4%. The TCR was taken from a woman under 40 with acute COVID-19. Specimen: PBMCs or T cells enriched from blood (not recorded which). The rearrangement links TRBV29-1 to TRBJ1-2, with 9 bases matching TRBD1. CDR3 amino acids: CSAWDREKGYTF. In nucleotides, the CDR3 is TGCAGCGCCTGGGACAGGGAGAAGGGCTACACCTTC.